The clone carrying this T cell receptor beta chain appeared many times. What it recognizes is unknown. This entry is derived from a study of molecular identifiers for immune sequencing clone quantification. About the research overall: Replicate RNA from roughly 21,000 or 96,000 naive CD8 T cells formed five aliquots; four were sequenced. Study-wide results and caveats: The study found clones above 20 RNA copies held over 98% of effector molecules and under 1% in naive cells.

A CD8+CD4-CCR7+CD45RA+ gate was used to sort naive CD8 T cells. Generation of bulk TCR libraries relied on previously described methods and listed TCR primers. In TCRdb, the PCR reads were re-called with MiXCR into one record per CDR3 protein. The data hold about 40,000 distinct CDR3 sequences, with roughly 22% observed a single time. The germline V gene has CDR1 SGHTA and CDR2 FQGNSA. The CDR3 loop spans 13 amino acids. V dropped 2 bases and J dropped 5 bases, with 6 bases sitting between them. The receptor comes from a human donor in good health. Some libraries in this study had Jurkat cell RNA spiked in. This rearrangement joins TRBV7-2 to TRBJ1-4; D not resolved. Sequenced input: naive CD8+ T cells from blood, with Jurkat cell RNA spiked in. Described subset: FACS-sorted CD8+CD4-CCR7+CD45RA+ naive T cells. In DNA, the CDR3 is TGTGCCAGCAGCTTACTAGGGAATGAAAAACTGTTTTTT. Translated, it gives CASSLLGNEKLFF.